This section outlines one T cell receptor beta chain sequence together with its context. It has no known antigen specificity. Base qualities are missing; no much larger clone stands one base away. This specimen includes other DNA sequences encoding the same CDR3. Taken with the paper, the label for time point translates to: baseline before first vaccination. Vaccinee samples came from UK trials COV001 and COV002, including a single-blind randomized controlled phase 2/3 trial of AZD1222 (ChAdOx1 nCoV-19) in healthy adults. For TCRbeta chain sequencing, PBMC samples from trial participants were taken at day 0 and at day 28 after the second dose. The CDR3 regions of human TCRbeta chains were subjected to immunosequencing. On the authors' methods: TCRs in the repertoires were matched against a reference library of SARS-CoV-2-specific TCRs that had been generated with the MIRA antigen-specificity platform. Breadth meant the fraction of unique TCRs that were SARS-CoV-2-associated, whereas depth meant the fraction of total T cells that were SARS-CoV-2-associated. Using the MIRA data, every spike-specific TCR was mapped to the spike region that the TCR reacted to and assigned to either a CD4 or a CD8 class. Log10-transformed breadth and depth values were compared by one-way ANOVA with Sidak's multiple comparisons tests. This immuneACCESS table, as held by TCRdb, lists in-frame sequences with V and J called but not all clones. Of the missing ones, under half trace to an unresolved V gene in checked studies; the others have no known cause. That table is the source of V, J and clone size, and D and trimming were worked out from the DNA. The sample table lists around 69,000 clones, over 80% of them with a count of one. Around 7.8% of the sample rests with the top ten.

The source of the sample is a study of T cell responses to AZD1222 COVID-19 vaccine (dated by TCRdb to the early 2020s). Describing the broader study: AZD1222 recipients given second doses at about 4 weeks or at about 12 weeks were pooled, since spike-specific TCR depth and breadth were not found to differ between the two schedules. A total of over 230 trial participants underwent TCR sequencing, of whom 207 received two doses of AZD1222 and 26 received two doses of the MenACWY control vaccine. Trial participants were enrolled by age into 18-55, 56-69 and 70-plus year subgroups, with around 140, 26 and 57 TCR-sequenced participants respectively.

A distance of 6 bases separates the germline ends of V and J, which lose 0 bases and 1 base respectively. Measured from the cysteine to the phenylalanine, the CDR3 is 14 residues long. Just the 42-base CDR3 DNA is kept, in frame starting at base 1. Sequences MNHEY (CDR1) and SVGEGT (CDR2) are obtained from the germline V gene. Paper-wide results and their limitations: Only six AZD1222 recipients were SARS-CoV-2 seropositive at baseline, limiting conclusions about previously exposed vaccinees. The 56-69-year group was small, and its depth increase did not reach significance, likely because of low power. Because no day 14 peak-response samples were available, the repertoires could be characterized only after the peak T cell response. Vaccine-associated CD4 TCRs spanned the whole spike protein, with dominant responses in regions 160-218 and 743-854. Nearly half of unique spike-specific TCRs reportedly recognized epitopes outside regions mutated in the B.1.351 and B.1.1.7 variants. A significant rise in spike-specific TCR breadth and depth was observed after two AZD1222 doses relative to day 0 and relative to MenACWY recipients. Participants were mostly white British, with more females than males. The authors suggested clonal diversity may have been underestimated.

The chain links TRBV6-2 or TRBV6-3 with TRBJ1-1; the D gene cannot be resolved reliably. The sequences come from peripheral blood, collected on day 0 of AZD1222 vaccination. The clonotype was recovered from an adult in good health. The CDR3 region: CASSYSGGNTEAFF. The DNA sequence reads TGTGCCAGCAGTTACTCCGGCGGGAACACTGAAGCTTTCTTT.